This TCR beta chain was captured in a study of T cell repertoires in cytomegalovirus infection. On the study more broadly: CMV infection plus the matching HLA type was flagged by public TCR beta signatures.

Findings of the study overall: Accumulated public TCR beta family frequency recognized individuals carrying CMV together with the relevant HLA. Clonotype analysis showed dominance of the ex vivo response by HLA-C-restricted CMV-specific TCR beta clonotypes.

The V gene lost 10 bases and the J gene lost 5 bases, with 21 bases spanning the gap. Germline assignment: CDR1 MDHEN and CDR2 SYDVKM. The CDR3 has 14 residues. This clonotype showed up many times. What it binds is not known. MiXCR, applied by TCRdb to the reads, yields one record per CDR3 protein. The sample yields roughly 250,000 distinct CDR3 sequences, approximately 13% seen once. The sample consisted of PBMCs. This sequence joins TRBV28 and TRBJ2-7; D might be TRBD2 (6 bases). This receptor was identified in a human donor in good health (CMV status not recorded). Some clones in this sample may be carry-over from other donors' samples. The chain's CDR3 is CATTGVKEGNEQYF. For the CDR3, the DNA is TGTGCCACCACTGGAGTGAAGGAGGGGAACGAGCAGTACTTC.